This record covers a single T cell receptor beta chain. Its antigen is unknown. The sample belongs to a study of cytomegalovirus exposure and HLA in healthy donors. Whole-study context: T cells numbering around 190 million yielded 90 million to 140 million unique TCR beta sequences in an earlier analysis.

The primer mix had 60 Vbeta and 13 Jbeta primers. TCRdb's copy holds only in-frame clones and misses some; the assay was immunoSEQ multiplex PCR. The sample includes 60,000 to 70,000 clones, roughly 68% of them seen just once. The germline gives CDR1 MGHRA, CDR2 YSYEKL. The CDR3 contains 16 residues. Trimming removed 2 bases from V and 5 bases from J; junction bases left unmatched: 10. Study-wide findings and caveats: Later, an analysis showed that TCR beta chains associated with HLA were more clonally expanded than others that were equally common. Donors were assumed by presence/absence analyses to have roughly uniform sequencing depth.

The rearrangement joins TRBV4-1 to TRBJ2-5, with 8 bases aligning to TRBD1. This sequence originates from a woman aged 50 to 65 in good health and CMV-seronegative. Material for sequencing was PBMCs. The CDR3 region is CASSQYKGQGVETQYF. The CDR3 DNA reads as TGCGCCAGCAGCCAATATAAAGGACAGGGAGTCGAGACCCAGTACTTC.